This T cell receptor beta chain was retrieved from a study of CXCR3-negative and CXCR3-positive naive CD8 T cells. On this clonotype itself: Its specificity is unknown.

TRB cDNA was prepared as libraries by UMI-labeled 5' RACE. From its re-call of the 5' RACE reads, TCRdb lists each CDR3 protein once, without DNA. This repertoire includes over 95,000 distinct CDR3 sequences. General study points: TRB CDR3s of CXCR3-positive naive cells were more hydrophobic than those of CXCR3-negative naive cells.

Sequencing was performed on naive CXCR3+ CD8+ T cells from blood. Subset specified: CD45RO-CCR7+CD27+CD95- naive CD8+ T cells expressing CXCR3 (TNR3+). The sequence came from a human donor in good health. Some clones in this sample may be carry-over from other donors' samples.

CDR3 residues: CASSTTSIKGARTGELFF. The chain recombines TRBV6-5 with TRBJ2-2; TCRdb's D call, TRBD1, is unchecked because there is no DNA. Germline-derived CDR1 and CDR2 are MNHEY and SVGAGI. CDR3 length: 18 residues.